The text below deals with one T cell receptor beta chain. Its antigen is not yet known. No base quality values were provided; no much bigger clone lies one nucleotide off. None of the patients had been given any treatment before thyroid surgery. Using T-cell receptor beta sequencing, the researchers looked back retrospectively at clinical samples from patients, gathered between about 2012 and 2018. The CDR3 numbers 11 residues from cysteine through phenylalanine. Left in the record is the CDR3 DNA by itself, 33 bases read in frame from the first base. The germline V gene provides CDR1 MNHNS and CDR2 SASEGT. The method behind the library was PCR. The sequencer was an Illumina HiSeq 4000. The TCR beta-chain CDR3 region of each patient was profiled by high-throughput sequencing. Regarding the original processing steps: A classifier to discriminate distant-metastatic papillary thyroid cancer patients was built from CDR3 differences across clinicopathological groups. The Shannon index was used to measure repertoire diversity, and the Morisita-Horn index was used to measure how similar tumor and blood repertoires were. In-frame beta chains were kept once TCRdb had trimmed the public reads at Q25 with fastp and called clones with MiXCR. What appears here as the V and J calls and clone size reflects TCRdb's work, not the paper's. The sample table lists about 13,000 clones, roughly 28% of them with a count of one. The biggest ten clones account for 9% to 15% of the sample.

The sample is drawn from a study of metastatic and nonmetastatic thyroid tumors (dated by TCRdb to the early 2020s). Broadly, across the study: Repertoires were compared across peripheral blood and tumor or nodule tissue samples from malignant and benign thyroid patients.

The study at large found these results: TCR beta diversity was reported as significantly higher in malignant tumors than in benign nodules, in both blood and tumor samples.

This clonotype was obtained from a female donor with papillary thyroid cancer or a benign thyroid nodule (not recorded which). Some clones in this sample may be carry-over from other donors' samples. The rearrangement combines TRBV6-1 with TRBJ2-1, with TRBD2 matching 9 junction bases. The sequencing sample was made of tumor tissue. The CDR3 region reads CTAGTSFEEFF. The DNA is TGTACCGCAGGGACTAGCTTCGAGGAGTTCTTC.